This T cell receptor beta chain was sequenced in a study of T-cell memory formation after mild COVID-19. TCRdb ran MiXCR on the 5' RACE reads and lists one entry per CDR3 protein. The top ten hold about 12% of the sample, which has about 50,000 distinct CDR3 sequences, 9.3% seen once. Points from the study as a whole: Confirmation was lacking for SARS-CoV-2 specificity of second-wave clones that peaked on day 37.

In germline, CDR1 is SGHTA, CDR2 FQGNSA. CDR3 length: 15 amino acids. J lost 8 bases, V lost 5 bases, and 12 bases had no gene match. This clonotype was seen at least ten times. No antigen is known for it. This clonotype was obtained from an adult woman who had mild COVID-19 (a few samples of this study predate the infection). Cell type and time point are not known. The sequenced material came from PBMCs or a T cell subset sorted from them (not recorded which). The chain has TRBV7-2 and TRBJ1-2; 9 positions agree with TRBD1. In nucleotides, the CDR3 is TGTGCCAGCAGCGGACCTTTACAGGGGGCCGGGGGCTACACCTTC. Translated, it gives CASSGPLQGAGGYTF.